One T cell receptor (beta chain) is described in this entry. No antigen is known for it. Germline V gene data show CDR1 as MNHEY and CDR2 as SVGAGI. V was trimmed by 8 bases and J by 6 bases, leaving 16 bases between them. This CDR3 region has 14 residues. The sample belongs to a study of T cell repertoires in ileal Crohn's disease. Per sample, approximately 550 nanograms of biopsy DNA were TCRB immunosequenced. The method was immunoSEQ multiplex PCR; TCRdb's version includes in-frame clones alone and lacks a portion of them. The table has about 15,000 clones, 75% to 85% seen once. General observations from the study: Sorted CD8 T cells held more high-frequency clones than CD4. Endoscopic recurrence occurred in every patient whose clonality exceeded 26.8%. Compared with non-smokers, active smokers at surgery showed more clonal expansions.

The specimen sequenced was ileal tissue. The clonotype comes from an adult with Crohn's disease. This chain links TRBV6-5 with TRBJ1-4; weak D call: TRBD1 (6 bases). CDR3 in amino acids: CASRSTGRDEKLFF. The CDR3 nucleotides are TGTGCCAGCCGCTCGACAGGCCGGGATGAAAAACTGTTTTTT.